The present entry profiles one TCR beta chain with its context. The read terminates 3 residues before the CDR3 end, so the remaining end is supplied by the germline J gene. Germline assignment: CDR1 SGHNT and CDR2 YENEEA. The CDR3 spans 15 residues. This specimen comes from a study of Tregs in tolerant kidney transplant recipients. The data were produced by immunoSEQ multiplex PCR, yet TCRdb's version contains in-frame clones alone and is incomplete. This sample's table reports 31,000 or so clones. The origin of this receptor is a human donor who received a combined kidney and bone marrow transplant. The sample in question was CD8+ T cells from blood, obtained before the transplant. The J gene is TRBJ2-1, the V gene TRBV11-3; the match to TRBD2 covers 9 bases. The CDR3 DNA, read in part, is TGTGCAAGTCGCTTAATAGCGGGAGATTACAATGAG. Its translation is CASRLIAGDYNE. The entire CDR3 protein is CASRLIAGDYNEQFF.